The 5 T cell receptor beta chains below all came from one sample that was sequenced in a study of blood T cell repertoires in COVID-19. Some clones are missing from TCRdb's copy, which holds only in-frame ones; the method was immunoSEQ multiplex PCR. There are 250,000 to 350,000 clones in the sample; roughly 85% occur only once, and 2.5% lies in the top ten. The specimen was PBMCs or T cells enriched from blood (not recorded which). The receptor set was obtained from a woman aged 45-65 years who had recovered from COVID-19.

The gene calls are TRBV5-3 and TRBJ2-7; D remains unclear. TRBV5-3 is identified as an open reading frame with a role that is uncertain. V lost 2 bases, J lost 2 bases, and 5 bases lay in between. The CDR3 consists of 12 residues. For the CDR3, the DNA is TGTGCCAGAAGCTTTACAACCTACGAGCAGTACTTC. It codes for CARSFTTYEQYF.

The CDR3 loop is CASRGDILLGTEAFF. The CDR3 DNA reads as TGTGCCAGCAGGGGGGACATCCTCCTAGGGACTGAAGCTTTCTTT. The V gene is TRBV7-9, the J gene TRBJ1-1; perhaps TRBD1 as D (6 bases). The V end was cut by 6 bases, the J end by 5 bases, with 19 bases between. CDR3 size: 15 residues. From germline, CDR1 is SEHNR and CDR2 FQNEAQ (reference sequence).

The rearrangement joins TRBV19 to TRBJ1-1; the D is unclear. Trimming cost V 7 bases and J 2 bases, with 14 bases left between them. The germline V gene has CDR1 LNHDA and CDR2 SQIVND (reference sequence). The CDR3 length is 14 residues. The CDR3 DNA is TGTGCCAGTATTAACCCGCGATCCAACACTGAAGCTTTCTTT. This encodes CASINPRSNTEAFF. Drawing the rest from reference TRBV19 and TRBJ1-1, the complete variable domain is DGGITQSPKYLFRKEGQNVTLSCEQNLNHDAMYWYRQDPGQGLRLIYYSQIVNDFQKGDIAEGYSVSREKKESFPLTVTSAQKNPTAFYLCASINPRSNTEAFFGQGTRLTVV.

CDR3 sequence reads: CATSWGGHLNTEAFF. The CDR3 DNA follows: TGTGCCACCTCATGGGGGGGGCATTTGAACACTGAAGCTTTCTTT. The rearrangement joins TRBV19 to TRBJ1-1, with D tentatively TRBD1 (6 bases). The ends were cut back, 10 bases at V and 0 bases at J, with 18 bases in the middle. CDR3 length: 15 amino acids. Per the germline V gene, CDR1 is LNHDA and CDR2 is SQIVND (reference sequence).

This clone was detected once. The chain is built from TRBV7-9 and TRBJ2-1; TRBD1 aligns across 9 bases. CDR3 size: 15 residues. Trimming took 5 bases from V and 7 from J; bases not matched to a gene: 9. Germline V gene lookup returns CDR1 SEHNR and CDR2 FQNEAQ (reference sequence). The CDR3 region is CASSPQGALGNEQFF. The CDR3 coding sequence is TGTGCCAGCAGCCCACAGGGGGCGTTAGGGAATGAGCAGTTCTTC.